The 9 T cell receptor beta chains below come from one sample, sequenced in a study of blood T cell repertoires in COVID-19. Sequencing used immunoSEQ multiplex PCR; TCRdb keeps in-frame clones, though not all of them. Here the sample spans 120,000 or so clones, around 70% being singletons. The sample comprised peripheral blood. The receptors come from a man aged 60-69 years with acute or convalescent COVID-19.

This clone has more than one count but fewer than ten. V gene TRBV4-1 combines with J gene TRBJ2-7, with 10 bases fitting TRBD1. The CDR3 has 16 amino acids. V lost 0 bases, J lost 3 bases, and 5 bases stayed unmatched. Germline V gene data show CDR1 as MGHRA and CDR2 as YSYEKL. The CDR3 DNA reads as TGCGCCAGCAGCCAAGATCCGACAGGGGGCGGCTACGAGCAGTACTTC. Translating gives CASSQDPTGGGYEQYF.

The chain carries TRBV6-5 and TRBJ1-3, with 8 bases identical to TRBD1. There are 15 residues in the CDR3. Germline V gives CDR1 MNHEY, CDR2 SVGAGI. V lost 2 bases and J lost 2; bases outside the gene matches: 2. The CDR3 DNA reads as TGTGCCAGCAGTTACGCACAGGGGGCTGGAAACACCATATATTTT. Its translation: CASSYAQGAGNTIYF.

CDR3 DNA sequence: TGTGCCAGCAGTGAACGGGGACTTCGAGGCAATCAGCCCCAGCATTTT. As protein: CASSERGLRGNQPQHF. The V gene is TRBV6-1, the J gene TRBJ1-5, with D possibly matching TRBD1 (5 bases). Trimming removed 2 bases at V and 2 bases at J, with 13 bases between. Germline V gene lookup returns CDR1 MNHNS and CDR2 SASEGT. The CDR3 has 16 amino acids.

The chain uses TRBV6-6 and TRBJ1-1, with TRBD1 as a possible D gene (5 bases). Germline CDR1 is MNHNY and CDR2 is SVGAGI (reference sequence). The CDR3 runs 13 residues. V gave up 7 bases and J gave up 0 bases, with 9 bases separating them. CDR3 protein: CASTRQLNTEAFF. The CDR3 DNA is TGTGCCAGCACACGACAGCTGAACACTGAAGCTTTCTTT.

CDR3 nucleotide sequence: TGTGCCAGCAGCTTAGGGTCGGGGCGGGGGTTCTACAATGAGCAGTTCTTC. This translates into CASSLGSGRGFYNEQFF. V gene TRBV11-2 combines with J gene TRBJ2-1, with 7 positions matching TRBD2. CDR1 is SGHAT, CDR2 FQNNGV, per germline. CDR3 length: 17 amino acids. J gave up 3 bases and V 1 base, and 9 bases lay outside the gene matches.

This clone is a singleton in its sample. The CDR3 sequence is CASSIRQSGNEQFF. CDR3 DNA: TGTGCCAGTAGTATTCGCCAGTCGGGCAATGAGCAGTTCTTC. The chain uses TRBV19 and TRBJ2-1; D gene uncertain. The ends were cut back, 3 bases at V and 6 bases at J, with 12 bases in the middle. In germline, CDR1 is LNHDA, CDR2 SQIVND (reference sequence). The CDR3 has 14 residues.

The CDR3 region has the DNA TGTGCCAGCAGCACGCGAGAACAGGGGAGCAATCAGCCCCAGCATTTT. Its translation is CASSTREQGSNQPQHF. The chain uses TRBV7-8 and TRBJ1-5; TRBD1 aligns across 7 bases. The length of the CDR3 is 16 residues. J lost 1 base, V lost 5 bases, and 8 bases had no gene match. The germline V gene encodes CDR1 SGHVS and CDR2 FQNEAQ. Supplemented by reference TRBV7-8 and TRBJ1-5, the full variable domain reads GAGVSQSPRYKVAKRGQDVALRCDPISGHVSLFWYQQALGQGPEFLTYFQNEAQLDKSGLPSDRFFAERPEGSVSTLKIQRTQQEDSAVYLCASSTREQGSNQPQHFGDGTRLSIL.

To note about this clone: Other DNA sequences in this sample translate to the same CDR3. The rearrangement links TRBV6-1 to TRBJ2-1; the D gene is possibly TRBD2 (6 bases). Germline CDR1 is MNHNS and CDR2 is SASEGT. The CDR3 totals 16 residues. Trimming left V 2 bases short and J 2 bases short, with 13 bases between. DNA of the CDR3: TGTGCCAGCAGTGAACCCGGGGGACGCGCCTACAATGAGCAGTTCTTC. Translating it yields CASSEPGGRAYNEQFF.

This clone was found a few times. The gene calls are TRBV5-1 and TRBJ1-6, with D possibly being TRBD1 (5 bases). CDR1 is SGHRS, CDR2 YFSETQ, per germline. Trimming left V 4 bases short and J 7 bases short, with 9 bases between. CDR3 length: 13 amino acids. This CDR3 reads CASSRAGNSPLHF. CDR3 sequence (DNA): TGCGCCAGCAGCCGGGCAGGGAATTCACCCCTCCACTTT.